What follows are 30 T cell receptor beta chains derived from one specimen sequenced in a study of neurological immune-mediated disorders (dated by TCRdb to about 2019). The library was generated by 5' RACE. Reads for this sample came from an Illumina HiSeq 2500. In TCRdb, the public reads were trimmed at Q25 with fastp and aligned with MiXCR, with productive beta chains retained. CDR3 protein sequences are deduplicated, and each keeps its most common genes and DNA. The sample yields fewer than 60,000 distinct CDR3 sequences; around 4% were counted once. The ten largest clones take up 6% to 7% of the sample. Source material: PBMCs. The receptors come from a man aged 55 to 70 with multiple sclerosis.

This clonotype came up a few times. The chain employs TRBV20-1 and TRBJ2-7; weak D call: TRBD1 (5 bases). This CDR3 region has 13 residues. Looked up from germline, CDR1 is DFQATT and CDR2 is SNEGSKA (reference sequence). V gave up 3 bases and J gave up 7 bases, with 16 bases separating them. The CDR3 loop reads CSASSLDRTEQYF. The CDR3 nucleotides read TGCAGTGCTAGCAGTTTAGATCGGACAGAGCAGTACTTC.

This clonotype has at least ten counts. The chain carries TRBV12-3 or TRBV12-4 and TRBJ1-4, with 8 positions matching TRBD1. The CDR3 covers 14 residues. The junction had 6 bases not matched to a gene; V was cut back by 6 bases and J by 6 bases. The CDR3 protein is CASRGQAGHEKLFF. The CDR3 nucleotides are TGTGCCAGCAGGGGACAGGCCGGGCATGAAAAACTGTTTTTT.

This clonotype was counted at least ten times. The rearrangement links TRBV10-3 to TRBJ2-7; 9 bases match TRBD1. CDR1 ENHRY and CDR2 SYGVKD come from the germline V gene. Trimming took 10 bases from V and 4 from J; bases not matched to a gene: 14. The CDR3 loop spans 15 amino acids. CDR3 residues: CATQPPGQGSYEQYF. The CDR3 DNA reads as TGTGCCACCCAGCCACCGGGACAGGGTTCTTACGAGCAGTACTTC.

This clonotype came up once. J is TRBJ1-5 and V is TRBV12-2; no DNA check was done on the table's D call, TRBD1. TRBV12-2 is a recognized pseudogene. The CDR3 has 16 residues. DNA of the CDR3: TGTGCAAGTCGCTTATATGACCCGAACCCTGAACAGCCCCAGCATTTT. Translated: CASRLYDPNPEQPQHF.

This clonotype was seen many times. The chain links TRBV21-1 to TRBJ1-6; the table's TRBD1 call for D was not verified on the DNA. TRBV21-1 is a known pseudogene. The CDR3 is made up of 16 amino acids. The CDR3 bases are TGTGCCAGCAGCACGGGACAGGGGGCGACAGGTTCACCCCTCCACTTT. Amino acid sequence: CASSTGQGATGSPLHF.

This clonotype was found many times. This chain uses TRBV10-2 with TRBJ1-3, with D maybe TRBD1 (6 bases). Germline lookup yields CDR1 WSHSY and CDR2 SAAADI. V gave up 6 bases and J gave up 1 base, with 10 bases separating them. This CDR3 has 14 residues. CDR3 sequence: CASSLQGSGNTIYF. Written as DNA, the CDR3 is TGCGCCAGCAGCTTACAGGGTTCTGGAAACACCATATATTTT.

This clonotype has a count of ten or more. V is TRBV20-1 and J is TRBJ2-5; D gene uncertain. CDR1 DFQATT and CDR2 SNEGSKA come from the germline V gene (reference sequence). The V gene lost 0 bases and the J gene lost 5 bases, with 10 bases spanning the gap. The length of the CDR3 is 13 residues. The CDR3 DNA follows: TGCAGTGCTAGAGATCCGGGCGTCGAGACCCAGTACTTC. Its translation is CSARDPGVETQYF.

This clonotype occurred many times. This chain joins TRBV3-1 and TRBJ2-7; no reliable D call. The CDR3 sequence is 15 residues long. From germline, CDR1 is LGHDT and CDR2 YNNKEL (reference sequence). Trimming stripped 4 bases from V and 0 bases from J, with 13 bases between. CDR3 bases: TGTGCCAGCAGCCTCGGCGGCGGCCGCTCCTACGAGCAGTACTTC. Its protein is CASSLGGGRSYEQYF.

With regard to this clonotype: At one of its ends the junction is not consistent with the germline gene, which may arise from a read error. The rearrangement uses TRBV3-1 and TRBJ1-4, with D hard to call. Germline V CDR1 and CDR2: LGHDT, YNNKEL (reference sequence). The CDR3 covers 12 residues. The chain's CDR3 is CDSSKVSEKLFF. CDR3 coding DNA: TGTGACAGCAGCAAAGTTTCGGAAAAACTGTTTTTT.

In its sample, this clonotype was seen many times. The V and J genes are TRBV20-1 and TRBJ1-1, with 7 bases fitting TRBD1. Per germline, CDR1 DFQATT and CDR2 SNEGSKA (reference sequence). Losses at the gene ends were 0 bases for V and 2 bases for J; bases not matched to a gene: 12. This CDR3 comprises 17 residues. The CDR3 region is CSARDGDSPYSNTEAFF. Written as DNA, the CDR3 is TGCAGTGCTAGAGATGGGGACAGCCCTTACAGCAACACTGAAGCTTTCTTT.

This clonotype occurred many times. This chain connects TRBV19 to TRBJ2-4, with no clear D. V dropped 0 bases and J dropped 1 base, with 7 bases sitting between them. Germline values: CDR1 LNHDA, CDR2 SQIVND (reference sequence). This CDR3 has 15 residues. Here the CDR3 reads CASSIEGRAKNIQYF. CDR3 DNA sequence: TGTGCCAGTAGTATAGAAGGGCGGGCCAAAAACATTCAGTACTTC.

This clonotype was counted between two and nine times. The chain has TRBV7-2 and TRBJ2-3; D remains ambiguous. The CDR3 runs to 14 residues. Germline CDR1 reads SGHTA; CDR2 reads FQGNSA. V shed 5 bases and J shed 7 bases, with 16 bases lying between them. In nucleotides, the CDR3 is TGTGCCAGCAGCCGCCGGATAGGGTTAAATACGCAGTATTTT. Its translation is CASSRRIGLNTQYF.

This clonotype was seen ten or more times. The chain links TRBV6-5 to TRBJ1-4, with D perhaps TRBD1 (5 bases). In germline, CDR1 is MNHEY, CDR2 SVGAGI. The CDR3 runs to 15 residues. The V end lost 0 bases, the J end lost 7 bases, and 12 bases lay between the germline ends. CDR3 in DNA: TGTGCCAGCAGTTACTCTGGGGCCGGCATTGAAAAACTGTTTTTT. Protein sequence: CASSYSGAGIEKLFF.

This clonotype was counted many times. CDR3 DNA: TGTGCCAGCAGCTTAGGGACTGAAGCTTTCTTT. Amino acids: CASSLGTEAFF. The chain recombines TRBV5-6 with TRBJ1-1; no reliable D call. V gave up 2 bases and J gave up 5 bases, with 4 bases separating them. The germline CDR1 and CDR2 sequences are SGHDT and YYEEEE. This CDR3 region has 11 residues.

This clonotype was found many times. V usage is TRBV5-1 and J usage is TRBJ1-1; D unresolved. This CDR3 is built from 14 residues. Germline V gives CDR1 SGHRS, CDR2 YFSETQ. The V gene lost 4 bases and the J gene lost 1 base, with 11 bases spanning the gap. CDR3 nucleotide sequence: TGCGCCAGCAGCACCCGGACGGGGAACACTGAAGCTTTCTTT. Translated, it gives CASSTRTGNTEAFF.

The CDR3 DNA follows: TGTGCCAGCAGTTTGCTTGGTTTTGGATGGGAACCGTACTTC. This gives the protein CASSLLGFGWEPYF. The chain carries TRBV28 and TRBJ2-4; no clear D gene. Looked up from germline, CDR1 is MDHEN and CDR2 is SYDVKM. V gave up 3 bases and J gave up 15 bases, with 21 bases separating them. The CDR3 has 14 amino acids.

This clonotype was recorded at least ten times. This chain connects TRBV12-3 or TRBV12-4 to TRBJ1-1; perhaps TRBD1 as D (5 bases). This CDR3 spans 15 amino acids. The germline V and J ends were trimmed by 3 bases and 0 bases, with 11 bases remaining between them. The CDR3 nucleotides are TGTGCCAGCAGTTTTCCCCAGGGCATGAACACTGAAGCTTTCTTT. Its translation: CASSFPQGMNTEAFF.

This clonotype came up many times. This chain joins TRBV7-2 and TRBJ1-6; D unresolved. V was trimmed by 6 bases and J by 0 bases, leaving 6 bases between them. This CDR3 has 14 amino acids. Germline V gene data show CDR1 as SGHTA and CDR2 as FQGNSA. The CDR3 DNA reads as TGTGCCAGCAGTTTAAGCTCCTATAATTCACCCCTCCACTTT. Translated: CASSLSSYNSPLHF.

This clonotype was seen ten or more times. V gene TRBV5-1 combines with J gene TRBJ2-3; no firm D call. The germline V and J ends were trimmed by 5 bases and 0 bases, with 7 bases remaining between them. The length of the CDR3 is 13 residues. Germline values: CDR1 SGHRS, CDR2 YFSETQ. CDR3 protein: CASSSASTDTQYF. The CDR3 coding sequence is TGCGCCAGCAGTTCCGCTAGCACAGATACGCAGTATTTT.

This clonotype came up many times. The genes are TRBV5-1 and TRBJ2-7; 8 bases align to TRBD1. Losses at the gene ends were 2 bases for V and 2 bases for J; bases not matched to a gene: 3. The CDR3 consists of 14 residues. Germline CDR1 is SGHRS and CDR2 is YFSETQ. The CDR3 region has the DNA TGCGCCAGCAGCTTCGGGACAGGCGCCTACGAGCAGTACTTC. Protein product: CASSFGTGAYEQYF.

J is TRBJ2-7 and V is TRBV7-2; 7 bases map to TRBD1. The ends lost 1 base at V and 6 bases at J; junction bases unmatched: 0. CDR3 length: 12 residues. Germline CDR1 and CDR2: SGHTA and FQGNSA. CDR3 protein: CASSLDRGEQYF. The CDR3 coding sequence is TGTGCCAGCAGCTTAGACAGGGGCGAGCAGTACTTC.

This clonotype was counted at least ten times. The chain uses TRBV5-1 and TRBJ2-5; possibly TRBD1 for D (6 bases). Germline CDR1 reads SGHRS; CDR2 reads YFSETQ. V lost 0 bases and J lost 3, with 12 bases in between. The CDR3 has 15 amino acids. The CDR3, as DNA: TGCGCCAGCAGCTTGGGGCAGTGGACAGAAGAGACCCAGTACTTC. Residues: CASSLGQWTEETQYF.

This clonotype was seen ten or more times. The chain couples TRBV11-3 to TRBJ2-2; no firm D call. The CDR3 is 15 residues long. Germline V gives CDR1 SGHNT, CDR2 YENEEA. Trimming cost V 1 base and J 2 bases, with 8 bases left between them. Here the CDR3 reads CASSLGAGNTGELFF. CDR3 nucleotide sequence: TGTGCCAGCAGCTTAGGTGCAGGAAACACCGGGGAGCTGTTTTTT. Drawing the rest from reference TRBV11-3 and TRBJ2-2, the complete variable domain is EAGVVQSPRYKIIEKKQPVAFWCNPISGHNTLYWYLQNLGQGPELLIRYENEEAVDDSQLPKDRFSAERLKGVDSTLKIQPAELGDSAVYLCASSLGAGNTGELFFGEGSRLTVL.

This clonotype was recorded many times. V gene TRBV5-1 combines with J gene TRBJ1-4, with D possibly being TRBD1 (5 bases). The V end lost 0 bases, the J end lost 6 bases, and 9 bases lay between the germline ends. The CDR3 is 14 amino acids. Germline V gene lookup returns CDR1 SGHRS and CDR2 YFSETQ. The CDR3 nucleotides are TGCGCCAGCAGCTTGGGAGGGGCAGATGAAAAACTGTTTTTT. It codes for CASSLGGADEKLFF.

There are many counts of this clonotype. The CDR3 region is CASSGLGGPEAFF. The CDR3 nucleotides read TGTGCCAGCAGTGGATTAGGGGGCCCTGAAGCTTTCTTT. The chain combines TRBV27 with TRBJ1-1, with TRBD1 matching 7 bases. Trimming at V came to 5 bases and at J to 6 bases, leaving 6 bases not matched to a gene. Looked up from germline, CDR1 is MNHEY and CDR2 is SMNVEV (reference sequence). The CDR3 loop spans 13 amino acids.

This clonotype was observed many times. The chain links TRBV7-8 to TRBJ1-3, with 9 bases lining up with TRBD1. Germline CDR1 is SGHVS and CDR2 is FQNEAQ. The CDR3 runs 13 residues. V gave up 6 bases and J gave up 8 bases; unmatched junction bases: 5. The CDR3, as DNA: TGTGCCAGCAGACAGGGGGCCCGGGACACCATATATTTT. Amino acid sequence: CASRQGARDTIYF.

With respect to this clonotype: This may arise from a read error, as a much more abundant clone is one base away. The CDR3 sequence: CDSIGGGGLAFF. In nucleotides, the CDR3 is TGTGACAGCATCGGGGGAGGGGGCTTGGCTTTCTTT. V and J are TRBV6-6 and TRBJ1-1; 7 nucleotides line up with TRBD1. CDR3 length: 12 residues. Germline values: CDR1 MNHNY, CDR2 SVGAGI (reference sequence).

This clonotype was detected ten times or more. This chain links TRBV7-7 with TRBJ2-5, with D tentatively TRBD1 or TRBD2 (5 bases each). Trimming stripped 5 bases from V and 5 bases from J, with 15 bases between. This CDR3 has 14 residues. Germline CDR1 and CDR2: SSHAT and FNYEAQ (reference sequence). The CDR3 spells CASSRGWGAETQYF. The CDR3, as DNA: TGTGCCAGCAGCCGGGGCTGGGGTGCGGAGACCCAGTACTTC.

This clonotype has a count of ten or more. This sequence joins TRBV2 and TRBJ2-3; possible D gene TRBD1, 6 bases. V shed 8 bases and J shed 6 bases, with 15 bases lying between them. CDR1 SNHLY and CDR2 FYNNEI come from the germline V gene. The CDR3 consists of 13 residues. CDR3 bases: TGTGCCAGCGACAGGTCAACCGGGGATACGCAGTATTTT. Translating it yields CASDRSTGDTQYF.

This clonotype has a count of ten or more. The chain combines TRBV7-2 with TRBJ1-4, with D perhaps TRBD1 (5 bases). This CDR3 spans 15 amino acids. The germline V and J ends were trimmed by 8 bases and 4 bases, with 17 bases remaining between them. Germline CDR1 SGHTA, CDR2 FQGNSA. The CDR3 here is CASSGGGGYNEKLFF. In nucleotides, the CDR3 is TGTGCCAGCTCCGGTGGGGGGGGATATAATGAAAAACTGTTTTTT.